The rows below give T cell receptor beta chains drawn from one sample of a study of shared clonotypes between healthy human individuals. The method was immunoSEQ multiplex PCR; TCRdb's version includes in-frame clones alone and lacks a portion of them. The table shows roughly 220,000 clones, with 60% to 70% occurring only once. The sample was memory CD4+ T cells sorted from blood. Receptor source: a man aged 30-40 years in good health. The CDR3 runs from the conserved cysteine through the conserved F or W. D genes are given only for firm matches. Where a row states a size, it is once, few, many or the class of an expanded clone; other rows omit it.

abundance: few
v_gene: TRBV5-6
j_gene: TRBJ2-4
d_gene: -
CDR3aa: CASSFQGSRYF
CDR3nt: TGTGCCAGCAGCTTCCAGGGGAGTCGTTACTTC

abundance: once
v_gene: TRBV19
j_gene: TRBJ2-5
d_gene: -
CDR3aa: CASSTGPFGAAQYF
CDR3nt: TGTGCCAGTAGTACGGGACCGTTCGGTGCGGCCCAGTACTTC

abundance: -
v_gene: TRBV4-1
j_gene: TRBJ1-5
d_gene: TRBD1
CDR3aa: CASSQVVLTGGFNQPQHF
CDR3nt: TGCGCCAGCAGCCAAGTCGTTCTAACAGGGGGTTTTAATCAGCCCCAGCATTTT

abundance: -
v_gene: TRBV6-6
j_gene: TRBJ2-1
d_gene: TRBD1
CDR3aa: CASSRQGSSYNEQFF
CDR3nt: TGTGCCAGCAGCCGACAGGGGAGTTCCTACAATGAGCAGTTCTTC

abundance: -
v_gene: TRBV7-2
j_gene: TRBJ2-7
d_gene: -
CDR3aa: CASSLGAGSPYEQYF
CDR3nt: TGTGCCAGCAGCTTGGGGGCAGGGTCTCCCTACGAGCAGTACTTC

abundance: once
v_gene: TRBV6-1
j_gene: TRBJ1-5
d_gene: TRBD1
CDR3aa: CASSGDRAGNQPQHF
CDR3nt: TGTGCCAGCAGTGGGGACAGGGCGGGCAATCAGCCCCAGCATTTT

abundance: -
v_gene: TRBV7-6
j_gene: TRBJ2-1
d_gene: -
CDR3aa: CASSFLGSSYNEQFF
CDR3nt: TGTGCCAGCAGTTTCCTCGGGAGCTCCTACAATGAGCAGTTCTTC

abundance: -
v_gene: TRBV6-1
j_gene: TRBJ1-4
d_gene: -
CDR3aa: CASSRGTNEKLFF
CDR3nt: TGTGCCAGCAGTAGGGGTACTAATGAAAAACTGTTTTTT

abundance: -
v_gene: TRBV28
j_gene: TRBJ2-1
d_gene: -
CDR3aa: CASRGGYNEQFF
CDR3nt: TGTGCCAGCAGGGGCGGCTACAATGAGCAGTTCTTC

abundance: -
v_gene: TRBV4-2
j_gene: TRBJ2-3
d_gene: -
CDR3aa: CASSQEMVSPITQYF
CDR3nt: TGTGCCAGCAGCCAAGAGATGGTCTCCCCGATAACGCAGTATTTT

abundance: -
v_gene: TRBV28
j_gene: TRBJ2-3
d_gene: TRBD2
CDR3aa: CASSPSRGGTSGKSTDTQYF
CDR3nt: TGTGCCAGCAGCCCTTCCAGGGGGGGGACTAGCGGGAAAAGCACAGATACGCAGTATTTT

abundance: few
v_gene: TRBV7-9
j_gene: TRBJ2-3
d_gene: -
CDR3aa: CASSLATDTQYF
CDR3nt: TGTGCCAGCAGCCTCGCTACGGATACGCAGTATTTT

abundance: few
v_gene: TRBV6-1
j_gene: TRBJ2-1
d_gene: -
CDR3aa: CASSAVAGAYNEQFF
CDR3nt: TGTGCCAGCAGTGCCGTGGCGGGGGCATACAATGAGCAGTTCTTC

abundance: many
v_gene: TRBV29-1
j_gene: TRBJ2-1
d_gene: TRBD2
CDR3aa: CSVELAGVFF
CDR3nt: TGCAGCGTGGAACTAGCGGGAGTTTTCTTC

abundance: few
v_gene: TRBV28
j_gene: TRBJ1-1
d_gene: -
CDR3aa: CASSYNEAFF
CDR3nt: TGTGCCAGCAGCTACAATGAAGCTTTCTTT

abundance: -
v_gene: TRBV6-5
j_gene: TRBJ2-7
d_gene: -
CDR3aa: CASSSRPLSSYEQYF
CDR3nt: TGTGCCAGCAGTTCACGGCCCCTTAGCTCCTACGAGCAGTACTTC

abundance: -
v_gene: TRBV14
j_gene: TRBJ2-5
d_gene: -
CDR3aa: CASRHAGETQYF
CDR3nt: TGTGCCAGCAGGCACGCGGGGGAGACCCAGTACTTC

abundance: few
v_gene: TRBV7-2
j_gene: TRBJ1-2
d_gene: -
CDR3aa: CASSQGYRGRSYGYTF
CDR3nt: TGTGCCAGCAGCCAGGGGTACCGGGGTCGGAGCTATGGCTACACCTTC

abundance: -
v_gene: TRBV5-6
j_gene: TRBJ2-3
d_gene: TRBD2
CDR3aa: CASSFRGRERTDTQYF
CDR3nt: TGTGCCAGCAGCTTTCGAGGGAGGGAGCGCACAGATACGCAGTATTTT

abundance: -
v_gene: TRBV7-3
j_gene: TRBJ2-2
d_gene: TRBD2
CDR3aa: CASSHTSGRMSGELFF
CDR3nt: TGTGCCAGCAGCCACACTAGCGGGAGGATGTCCGGGGAGCTGTTTTTT

abundance: few
v_gene: TRBV19
j_gene: TRBJ2-1
d_gene: -
CDR3aa: CASSIEPLGWNEQFF
CDR3nt: TGTGCCAGTAGTATAGAGCCCCTAGGCTGGAATGAGCAGTTCTTC

abundance: -
v_gene: TRBV5-1
j_gene: TRBJ2-5
d_gene: -
CDR3aa: CASSPIGAQETQYF
CDR3nt: TGCGCCAGCAGCCCGATAGGAGCTCAAGAGACCCAGTACTTC

abundance: few
v_gene: TRBV5-1
j_gene: TRBJ2-3
d_gene: -
CDR3aa: CASSGETVLNTQYF
CDR3nt: TGCGCCAGCAGCGGGGAGACAGTCCTAAATACGCAGTATTTT

abundance: -
v_gene: TRBV11-3
j_gene: TRBJ2-4
d_gene: -
CDR3aa: CASSLGWGNIQYF
CDR3nt: TGTGCCAGCAGCTTAGGATGGGGGAACATTCAGTACTTC

abundance: -
v_gene: TRBV7-8
j_gene: TRBJ1-1
d_gene: -
CDR3aa: CASSFGAAANTEAFF
CDR3nt: TGTGCCAGCAGCTTCGGGGCCGCGGCGAACACTGAAGCTTTCTTT

abundance: -
v_gene: TRBV2
j_gene: TRBJ2-3
d_gene: TRBD2
CDR3aa: CASSLKRGGTDTQYF
CDR3nt: TGTGCCAGCAGCCTTAAGCGGGGGGGCACAGATACGCAGTATTTT